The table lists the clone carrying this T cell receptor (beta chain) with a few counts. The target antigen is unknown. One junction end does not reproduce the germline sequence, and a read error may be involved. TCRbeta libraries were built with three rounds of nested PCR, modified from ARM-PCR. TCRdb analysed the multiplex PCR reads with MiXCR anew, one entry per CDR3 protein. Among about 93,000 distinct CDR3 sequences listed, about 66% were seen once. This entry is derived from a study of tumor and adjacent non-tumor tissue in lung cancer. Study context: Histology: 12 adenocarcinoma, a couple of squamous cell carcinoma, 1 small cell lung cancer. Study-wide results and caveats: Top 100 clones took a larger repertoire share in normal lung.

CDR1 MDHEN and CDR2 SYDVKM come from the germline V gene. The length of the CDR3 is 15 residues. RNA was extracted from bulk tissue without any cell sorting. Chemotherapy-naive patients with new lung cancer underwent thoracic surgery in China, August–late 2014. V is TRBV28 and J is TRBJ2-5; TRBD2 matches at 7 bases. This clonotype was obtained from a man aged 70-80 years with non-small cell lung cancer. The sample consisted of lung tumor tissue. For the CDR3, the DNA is TGTGCCAGCTCTGAGGCGGGGGACGGCCAAGAGATCCAGTACTTC. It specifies CASSEAGDGQEIQYF. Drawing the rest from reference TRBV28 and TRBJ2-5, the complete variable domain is DVKVTQSSRYLVKRTGEKVFLECVQDMDHENMFWYRQDPGLGLRLIYFSYDVKMKEKGDIPEGYSVSREKKERFSLILESASTNQTSMYLCASSEAGDGQEIQYFGPGTRLLVL.